The TCR beta chain described here comes from a study of blood T cell repertoires in COVID-19 (dated by TCRdb to 2020 to 2021). Some background on the complete study: Collaborator samples came from the United States, Italy and Spain and covered acute and convalescent phases of COVID-19. A de-identified subject ID, COVID-19 status, age in years and sex were almost always included in the sample metadata. The prospective study material was composed of cDNA or gDNA derived from T cells, B-cell-depleted T cells, or PBMCs. Subjects who had been exposed to COVID-19, were actively infected with it, or had recovered from it provided the deeply sampled blood TCRbeta repertoires that made up the dataset. Samples came from the ongoing ImmuneRACE study (first 160 participants) plus 1,254 subjects from 6 global collaborators. HLA class I and class II types, where available, came from metadata supplied by the sample provider rather than from assay-based typing. The repertoires were released in a freely available public database intended as a resource for research on the immune response to SARS-CoV-2. Beyond this particular receptor, the publication reports: Clinical and demographic metadata were provided uncurated, with the amount varying by source and participant.

TCRbeta CDR3 regions were amplified from genomic DNA by means of the immunoSEQ Assay, a bias-controlled multiplex PCR. In the authors' own workflow: The number of nucleated cells in each sample was estimated from the amplification of reference gene primers within the assay. To quantify the absolute abundance of each unique TCRbeta CDR3 rearrangement, sequence reads were collapsed and filtered. For each sample, productive Simpson clonality was calculated as the square root of Simpson's diversity index over productive rearrangements. TCRdb stores this immuneACCESS table with in-frame sequences only. Part of the clones is absent; in the studies checked, under half of the shortfall reflects unresolved V genes, and no reason is known for the rest. D and trimming were read from the DNA, whereas the V and J calls and clone size are those reported in that table. This sample holds 90,000 to 130,000 clones; 88% were observed only once. The ten largest clones represent 2.4% of the sample.

Per the germline V gene (reference sequence), MNHEY is the CDR1 and SMNVEV is the CDR2. Its CDR3 holds 15 amino acids, cysteine through phenylalanine. Of all the DNA, just the CDR3 is kept, 45 bases in frame from base 1. The trim is 5 bases for V and 0 bases for J, with a gap of 11 bases between the germline ends. Each collaborating institution followed its own protocols to collect whole blood in K2EDTA tubes. For TCRbeta analysis, collaborator samples were shipped as frozen whole blood, as isolated PBMCs, or as DNA extracted from either sample type. A remark on this clone: Its antigen is not yet known. Nothing much larger sits one base from this clone, and base qualities are not available.

The clonotype originates from a human donor in a cohort sampled during active COVID-19. Rearrangement joined TRBV27 to TRBJ2-1; no D gene call is confident. The specimen was peripheral blood. The CDR3 protein: CASSPPRSSYNEQFF. The DNA sequence is given as TGTGCCAGCAGTCCCCCCCGGAGCTCCTACAATGAGCAGTTCTTC.